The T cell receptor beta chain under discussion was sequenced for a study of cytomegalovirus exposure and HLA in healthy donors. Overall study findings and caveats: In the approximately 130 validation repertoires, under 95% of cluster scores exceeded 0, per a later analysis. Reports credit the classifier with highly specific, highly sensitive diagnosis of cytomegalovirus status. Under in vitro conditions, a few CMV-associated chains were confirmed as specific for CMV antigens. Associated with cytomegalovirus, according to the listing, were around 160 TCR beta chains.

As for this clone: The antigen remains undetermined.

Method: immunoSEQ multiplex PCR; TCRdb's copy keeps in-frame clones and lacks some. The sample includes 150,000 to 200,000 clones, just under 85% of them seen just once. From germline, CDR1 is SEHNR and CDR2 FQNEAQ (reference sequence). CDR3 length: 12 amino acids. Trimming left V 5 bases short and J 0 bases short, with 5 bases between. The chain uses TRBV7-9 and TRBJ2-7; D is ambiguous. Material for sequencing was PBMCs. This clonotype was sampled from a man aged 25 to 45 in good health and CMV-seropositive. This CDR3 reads CASSLGSYEQYF. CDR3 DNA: TGTGCCAGCAGCCTCGGCTCCTACGAGCAGTACTTC.